Ten or more counts support the clone carrying this T cell receptor beta chain. This sample was taken from a study of regulatory T cells in long-lasting Graves disease. TCR beta libraries were built with iRepertoire HTBI primers and Arm-PCR of CDR3 regions. TCRdb re-analysed the multiplex PCR reads in MiXCR, keeping a single row per CDR3 protein. The sample contains a few hundred thousand distinct CDR3 sequences, roughly 18% of which appear only once. This CDR3 has 16 amino acids. The germline V gene encodes CDR1 LNHDA and CDR2 SQIVND (reference sequence). Trimming at V came to 6 bases and at J to 2 bases, leaving 11 bases not matched to a gene. The time point was: newly diagnosed GD, antithyroid drugs for less than 3 months. RNA isolated from PBMCs was used to make the TCR library. The same specimen was also included in a second study, on T cells in Graves' hyperthyroidism and ophthalmopathy.

The receptor comes from a woman aged 30 to 39 with Graves disease. The chain joins TRBV19 to TRBJ2-7, with 9 bases matching TRBD1. The sequencing used peripheral blood mononuclear cells (PBMCs), collected at new diagnosis, from a patient treated with antithyroid drugs. The CDR3 DNA follows: TGTGCCAGTAGCCCAAGGACAGGGGAGAGGACCTACGAGCAGTACTTC. Amino acids: CASSPRTGERTYEQYF.